This entry lists 26 T cell receptor beta chains sequenced from one sample in a study of graft-versus-host responses after intestinal transplantation. These receptors lack a known antigen. This table comes from immunoSEQ multiplex PCR, and its TCRdb copy is limited to in-frame clones, with some not included. The sample holds about 81,000 clones, about 89% seen once. Sequencing was performed on unstimulated CD4+ T cells sorted from spleen or lymph node cells, taken before intestinal transplant. These receptors all come from a human donor who received an intestinal transplant.

The V and J genes are TRBV28 and TRBJ2-6; D possibly corresponds to TRBD1 (5 bases). The CDR3 length is 15 residues. Germline V CDR1 and CDR2: MDHEN, SYDVKM. V shed 6 bases and J shed 2 bases, with 11 bases lying between them. The DNA of the CDR3 is TGTGCCAGCAGACTGCAGGGAACTGGGGCCAACGTCCTGACTTTC. Protein: CASRLQGTGANVLTF.

V and J are TRBV28 and TRBJ2-7; D possibly corresponds to TRBD2 (5 bases). V lost 5 bases and J 6 bases, leaving 20 bases between the germline ends. CDR3 length: 15 residues. Germline V gene sequence: CDR1 MDHEN, CDR2 SYDVKM. CDR3 nucleotide sequence: TGTGCCAGCAGTGCCCACGTTGGACTCGGAGCCGAGCAGTACTTC. Translated, it gives CASSAHVGLGAEQYF.

This chain links TRBV28 with TRBJ2-4; 8 nucleotides align to TRBD1. V trimming: 3 bases; J trimming: 6 bases; junction bases outside the gene matches: 10. Germline CDR1 reads MDHEN; CDR2 reads SYDVKM. The CDR3 runs to 16 residues. The DNA for the CDR3 is TGTGCCAGCAGTTTCGGGCCGGCAGGGGGCACAAACATTCAGTACTTC. Its protein is CASSFGPAGGTNIQYF.

This sequence joins TRBV5-1 and TRBJ1-1; possibly TRBD1 for D (5 bases). CDR3 length: 14 residues. V gave up 1 base and J gave up 4 bases, with 11 bases separating them. Germline V lookup: CDR1 SGHRS, CDR2 YFSETQ. The DNA of the CDR3 is TGCGCCAGCAGCTTGCAAGGGAGGGGCACTGAAGCTTTCTTT. Its translation: CASSLQGRGTEAFF.

The chain carries TRBV28 and TRBJ2-7; D remains unclear. Trimming left V 6 bases short and J 2 bases short, with 11 bases between. Germline V gene sequence: CDR1 MDHEN, CDR2 SYDVKM. This CDR3 has 13 residues. Written as DNA, the CDR3 is TGTGCCAGCAGGACGGGTGCCCCCTACGAGCAGTACTTC. Encoded protein: CASRTGAPYEQYF.

A single count supports this clone. J is TRBJ2-1 and V is TRBV5-1, with D possibly TRBD1 on 6 matching bases. V was shortened by 4 bases and J by 9 bases, with 17 bases between the two germline ends. The CDR3 runs to 14 residues. CDR1 is SGHRS, CDR2 YFSETQ, per germline. The CDR3 reads CASSPQTGSSEQFF. CDR3 nucleotides: TGCGCCAGCAGCCCGCAAACAGGGAGTAGTGAGCAGTTCTTC.

This chain links TRBV4-1 with TRBJ2-5, with TRBD2 as a possible D gene (5 bases). The CDR3 spans 14 residues. V was cut by 0 bases and J by 7 bases, with 12 bases left in between. CDR1 and CDR2 from the germline V gene are MGHRA and YSYEKL. This chain's CDR3 is CASSQESLAGTQYF. The CDR3 coding sequence is TGCGCCAGCAGCCAAGAGAGCCTAGCAGGGACCCAGTACTTC.

The V call is TRBV28, the J call TRBJ2-2, with TRBD2 identical over 8 bases. The germline V gene has CDR1 MDHEN and CDR2 SYDVKM. This CDR3 is 14 amino acids long. Trimming took 8 bases from V and 5 from J; bases not matched to a gene: 7. CDR3 sequence reads: CASAGLVETGELFF. The CDR3 coding sequence is TGTGCCAGCGCGGGACTAGTAGAGACCGGGGAGCTGTTTTTT.

V is TRBV28 and J is TRBJ2-2; no clear D. Germline V lookup: CDR1 MDHEN, CDR2 SYDVKM. V shed 7 bases and J shed 5 bases, with 14 bases lying between them. CDR3 length equals 14 residues. The CDR3, as DNA: TGTGCCAGCACGGTCCTTGGGCTGACCGGGGAGCTGTTTTTT. Amino acid sequence: CASTVLGLTGELFF.

This chain links TRBV7-9 with TRBJ2-1, with TRBD1 matching over 8 bases. Germline trimming cut 5 bases from V and 10 bases from J; bases unmatched to any gene: 16. The CDR3 covers 16 residues. Germline V CDR1 and CDR2: SEHNR, FQNEAQ (reference sequence). In DNA, the CDR3 is TGTGCCAGCAGCCCTTGGACAGGGAACATCCCCAGGGAGCAGTTCTTC. It specifies CASSPWTGNIPREQFF.

The CDR3 loop is CASSLSSTGELFF. The CDR3 region has the DNA TGTGCCAGCAGCTTGTCGTCCACCGGGGAGCTGTTTTTT. The genes are TRBV5-6 and TRBJ2-2; D is undetermined. V lost 1 base to trimming and J lost 4 bases, with 5 bases between them. The CDR3 consists of 13 residues. The germline V gene has CDR1 SGHDT and CDR2 YYEEEE.

This chain connects TRBV2 to TRBJ2-7, with D perhaps TRBD2 (5 bases). Per the germline V gene, CDR1 is SNHLY and CDR2 is FYNNEI. The CDR3 spans 15 residues. V lost 3 bases and J lost 4, with 16 bases in between. The CDR3 sequence: CASSDRSTTVYEQYF. The CDR3 DNA reads TGTGCCAGCAGTGATCGGTCGACTACGGTATACGAGCAGTACTTC.

The chain combines TRBV7-6 with TRBJ2-1; 10 nucleotides align to TRBD2. This CDR3 is 15 amino acids long. The V gene's germline CDR1 is SGHVS and CDR2 FNYEAQ. V shed 3 bases and J 5 bases; nucleotides not matched to a gene: 4. CDR3 residues: CASSFGLAVNNEQFF. Written as DNA, the CDR3 is TGTGCCAGCAGCTTCGGACTAGCGGTGAACAATGAGCAGTTCTTC.

The rearrangement links TRBV5-4 to TRBJ2-1; 13 bases agree with TRBD2. V trimming: 4 bases; J trimming: 7 bases; junction bases outside the gene matches: 8. Germline CDR1 is SGHNT and CDR2 is YYREEE (reference sequence). The length of the CDR3 is 16 residues. The CDR3 DNA sequence: TGTGCCAGCAGCCCCTTCGGACTAGCGGGAGTGAATGAGCAGTTCTTC. It specifies CASSPFGLAGVNEQFF.

The chain employs TRBV27 and TRBJ2-2, with 8 bases identical to TRBD2. The germline CDR1 and CDR2 sequences are MNHEY and SMNVEV (reference sequence). This CDR3 has 17 amino acids. J lost 3 bases, V lost 3 bases, and 9 bases had no gene match. CDR3: CASSFVAGSKDTGELFF. In DNA, the CDR3 is TGTGCCAGCAGTTTCGTAGCGGGAAGCAAAGACACCGGGGAGCTGTTTTTT.

This clone was detected only a few times. The chain joins TRBV7-9 to TRBJ1-3; 7 bases are shared with TRBD1. The trim removed 5 bases at V and 5 bases at J, leaving 3 bases unmatched. Germline CDR1 reads SEHNR; CDR2 reads FQNEAQ (reference sequence). The CDR3 extends over 13 amino acids. The chain's CDR3 is CASSRQGRNTIYF. The CDR3 region has the DNA TGTGCCAGCAGCAGACAGGGAAGAAACACCATATATTTT.

The chain carries TRBV2 and TRBJ1-1; 7 bases are a match to TRBD1. CDR1 and CDR2 (germline): SNHLY, FYNNEI. This CDR3 has 14 amino acids. V lost 6 bases and J lost 4; bases outside the gene matches: 8. The CDR3 protein is CASSGQARGTEAFF. CDR3 bases: TGTGCCAGCAGCGGACAGGCCCGGGGCACTGAAGCTTTCTTT.

The CDR3 is CASSIQGSTGELFF. CDR3 nucleotide sequence: TGTGCCAGTAGTATACAGGGTAGCACCGGGGAGCTGTTTTTT. The chain uses TRBV19 and TRBJ2-2; tentatively, D is TRBD1 (5 bases). Germline-derived CDR1 and CDR2 are LNHDA and SQIVND (reference sequence). The CDR3 spans 14 residues. V lost 2 bases and J lost 4, with 8 bases in between.

The chain joins TRBV2 to TRBJ2-5; 8 positions agree with TRBD1. The DNA end lines up better with TRBJ2-7; the J call may be wrong. CDR3 length equals 15 residues. Per germline, CDR1 SNHLY and CDR2 FYNNEI. The CDR3 spells CASRPLRTGPYEQYF. CDR3 bases: TGTGCCAGCAGGCCTCTCCGGACAGGGCCTTACGAGCAGTACTTC.

This clone was seen just once. The chain links TRBV6-1 to TRBJ2-5; D remains ambiguous. This CDR3 contains 14 residues. Looked up from germline, CDR1 is MNHNS and CDR2 is SASEGT. Trimming cost V 2 bases and J 2 bases, with 9 bases left between them. Here the CDR3 reads CASSEQAVQETQYF. CDR3 nucleotides: TGTGCCAGCAGTGAACAGGCAGTTCAAGAGACCCAGTACTTC.

The chain links TRBV11-2 to TRBJ1-6; tentatively, D is TRBD1 (6 bases). With 1 base removed from V and 5 bases from J, the gap between germline ends came to 6 bases. The length of the CDR3 is 14 residues. Germline CDR1 is SGHAT and CDR2 is FQNNGV. This CDR3 is CASSLGTDNSPLHF. The CDR3 DNA reads as TGTGCCAGCAGCTTAGGGACAGATAATTCACCCCTCCACTTT.

The rearrangement links TRBV6-1 to TRBJ2-7; TRBD2 is a possible D gene (5 bases). Trimming removed 8 bases from V and 0 bases from J, with 17 bases in between. The CDR3 has 15 amino acids. Per germline, CDR1 MNHNS and CDR2 SASEGT. CDR3 DNA: TGTGCCAGCGCAAGAGGGCTCAACCTCTCCTACGAGCAGTACTTC. It yields the protein CASARGLNLSYEQYF.

Of note for this clone: Compared with germline, one end of the junction differs, possibly owing to a read error. The rearrangement joins TRBV5-1 to TRBJ1-6; D uncertain. The CDR3 extends over 14 amino acids. The V gene's germline CDR1 is SGHRS and CDR2 YFSETQ. The CDR3 DNA is TGCGCCAGCAACTTGGACGGAGCTAATTCACCCCTCCACTTT. Its translation: CASNLDGANSPLHF.

The chain joins TRBV19 to TRBJ1-5; D gene uncertain. CDR3 length: 13 residues. The germline gives CDR1 LNHDA, CDR2 SQIVND (reference sequence). Trimming removed 3 bases from V and 4 bases from J, with 7 bases in between. The CDR3 sequence is CASSMRPNQPQHF. The CDR3 nucleotides are TGTGCCAGTAGTATGCGGCCGAATCAGCCCCAGCATTTT.

This clone was picked up one time. The chain couples TRBV29-1 to TRBJ1-3; D is unresolved. The germline V and J ends were trimmed by 4 bases and 2 bases, with 12 bases remaining between them. This CDR3 contains 14 residues. Germline-derived CDR1 and CDR2 are SQVTM and ANQGSEA. The CDR3, as DNA: TGCAGCGTTGGAGGGAAGGCACCTGGAAACACCATATATTTT. Protein sequence: CSVGGKAPGNTIYF.

This rearrangement joins TRBV11-2 to TRBJ1-2; TRBD1 matches at 9 bases. The CDR3 consists of 17 residues. V gave up 6 bases and J gave up 0 bases; unmatched junction bases: 11. The V gene's germline CDR1 is SGHAT and CDR2 FQNNGV. CDR3 in amino acids: CASRGTGGGRTNYGYTF. Here the CDR3 DNA reads TGTGCCAGCAGGGGAACAGGGGGCGGGAGAACTAACTATGGCTACACCTTC. Using reference TRBV11-2 and TRBJ1-2 for the parts outside the CDR3, the full variable domain is EAGVAQSPRYKIIEKRQSVAFWCNPISGHATLYWYQQILGQGPKLLIQFQNNGVVDDSQLPKDRFSAERLKGVDSTLKIQPAKLEDSAVYLCASRGTGGGRTNYGYTFGSGTRLTVV.